These T cell receptor beta chains were read from a single sample in a study of OX40 agonist ivuxolimab in advanced cancers. Only in-frame clones appear in the TCRdb table, and some are missing; sequencing was by immunoSEQ multiplex PCR. The table has roughly 64,000 clones, 82% seen once. The sequenced sample was CD4+ or CD8+ T cells sorted from blood, obtained in a trial of the OX40 agonist ivuxolimab. The receptors here all came from an adult with an advanced solid tumor such as melanoma, head and neck, liver or kidney cancer. CDR3s include the opening cysteine and the closing phenylalanine or tryptophan. A D gene is named only where the DNA matches it firmly. A clone size is listed for some rows: how often the clone was seen (once, few, many), or a class if it is expanded.

v_gene	len	j_gene	d_gene	abundance	CDR3nt	CDR3aa
TRBV29-1	12	TRBJ1-1	TRBD1	.	TGCAGCGTTGAACTACAGGGGGCGGTAGCTTTCTTT	CSVELQGAVAFF
TRBV7-2	14	TRBJ2-1	.	.	TGTGCCAGCAGCATTAGCCGGGAGCCCCAATCCCAGTTCTTC	CASSISREPQSQFF
TRBV6-5	16	TRBJ2-2	.	once	TGTGCCAGCAGTTACGTGGGGACACACAGTGGCGGGGAGCTGTTTTTT	CASSYVGTHSGGELFF
TRBV6-5	12	TRBJ1-1	.	.	TGTGCCAGCAAGGGTGGGAACACTGAAGCTTTCTTT	CASKGGNTEAFF
TRBV10-1	14	TRBJ1-1	.	.	TGCGCCAGCAGTCCGACACTCGGGACACCTGAAGCTTTCTTT	CASSPTLGTPEAFF
TRBV5-1	16	TRBJ2-3	.	.	TGCGCCAGCAGCCAAGGGCTACAGAGCCCTACAGATACGCAGTATTTT	CASSQGLQSPTDTQYF
TRBV27	14	TRBJ2-5	TRBD1	.	TGTGCCAGCAGGTCGGGACAGGCCCAGGGGACCCAGTACTTC	CASRSGQAQGTQYF
TRBV5-5	15	TRBJ1-1	.	.	TGTGCCAGCAGCCCTATACAGGAGGAGTTCACTGAAGCTTTCTTT	CASSPIQEEFTEAFF
TRBV4-1	15	TRBJ2-7	.	.	TGCGCCAGCAGCCCGGGACAAACCCCGGCTTACGAGCAGTACTTC	CASSPGQTPAYEQYF
TRBV9	15	TRBJ1-3	.	.	TGTGCCAGCAGCGCAGCCTGGGGCTCTGGAAACACCATATATTTT	CASSAAWGSGNTIYF
TRBV5-4	15	TRBJ1-3	.	.	TGTGCCAGCAGCTTGGGTGGGTCCTCTGGAAACACCATATATTTT	CASSLGGSSGNTIYF
TRBV7-3	17	TRBJ2-7	TRBD2	few	TGTGCCAGCAGCCCAACCTTAGGACTAGCGGGAGGAGACGAGCAGTACTTC	CASSPTLGLAGGDEQYF
TRBV15	14	TRBJ1-1	.	.	TGTGCCACCAGCTCTTACAGCTCGAACACTGAAGCTTTCTTT	CATSSYSSNTEAFF
TRBV30	16	TRBJ2-2	.	.	TGTGCCTGGAGCGAGGGGTGGAGCGGACTCACCGGGGAGCTGTTTTTT	CAWSEGWSGLTGELFF
TRBV27	15	TRBJ2-3	TRBD1	.	TGTGCCAGCAGTTTATTACAGGGGGTCGCAGATACGCAGTATTTT	CASSLLQGVADTQYF
TRBV6-5	15	TRBJ2-7	.	.	TGTGCCAGCAGTTACTCGAAGGGACAAACCTACGAGCAGTACTTC	CASSYSKGQTYEQYF
TRBV4-1	16	TRBJ2-7	TRBD2	.	TGCGCCAGCAGCCACGGGCTTACTAGCGGGCAGGGCGAGCAGTACTTC	CASSHGLTSGQGEQYF
TRBV2	13	TRBJ1-6	.	.	TGTGCCAGCAGTATTAAGGGGCAGTTCCCCCTCCACTTT	CASSIKGQFPLHF
TRBV5-1	18	TRBJ2-5	.	.	TGCGCCAGCAGCTTGGACCCCCCTTCACTAGAGGGATGGGAGACCCAGTACTTC	CASSLDPPSLEGWETQYF
TRBV5-1	15	TRBJ2-1	TRBD1	.	TGCGCCAGCAGCTTCGACAGGGGAGACTACAATGAGCAGTTCTTC	CASSFDRGDYNEQFF
TRBV7-8	15	TRBJ2-6	TRBD1	.	TGTGCCAGCAGCCTGACAGGGTTTGGGGCCAACGTCCTGACTTTC	CASSLTGFGANVLTF
TRBV7-9	12	TRBJ2-2	.	.	TGTGCCAGCAGCCAAGTGCCCGGGGAGCTGTTTTTT	CASSQVPGELFF
TRBV6-5	15	TRBJ1-1	.	.	TGTGCCAGCAGTTACCGTCCAGGAATGAACACTGAAGCTTTCTTT	CASSYRPGMNTEAFF
TRBV19	18	TRBJ2-5	TRBD1	.	TGTGCCAGTAGTGACGCGTTTCCCGGGACAGGGGCCGGAGAGACCCAGTACTTC	CASSDAFPGTGAGETQYF
TRBV11-3	14	TRBJ1-3	TRBD1	.	TGTGCCAGCAGCCCGGGACAGGGGAGGAACACCATATATTTT	CASSPGQGRNTIYF
TRBV30	13	TRBJ1-4	.	.	TGTGCCTGGAGTCTGGGGGGGGAAGAAAAACTGTTTTTT	CAWSLGGEEKLFF
TRBV7-9	15	TRBJ2-1	TRBD1	.	TGTGCCAGCAGCGGGGACAGCTCCAGGGGGAATGAGCAGTTCTTC	CASSGDSSRGNEQFF
TRBV5-1	16	TRBJ1-6	.	.	TGCGCCAGCAGCTTGGAGTCCAGGGAACATAATTCACCCCTCCACTTT	CASSLESREHNSPLHF
TRBV9	15	TRBJ1-1	.	once	TGTGCCAGCAGCGTAGGAGGAGCCAGGGGCACTGAAGCTTTCTTT	CASSVGGARGTEAFF
TRBV19	15	TRBJ2-7	TRBD1	.	TGTGCCAGTAGGACTCCGGGACAGGGGGGCTACGAGCAGTACTTC	CASRTPGQGGYEQYF
TRBV6-5	14	TRBJ1-2	.	medium-sized	TGTGCCAGCAGTTACTCGATCGGGACAACTGGCTACACCTTC	CASSYSIGTTGYTF
TRBV7-3	15	TRBJ1-2	.	.	TGTGCCAGCAGCTATGCCATGGGGCCTAACTATGGCTACACCTTC	CASSYAMGPNYGYTF
TRBV21-1	15	TRBJ2-7	.	.	TGTGCCAGCAGCAACTACAGGGGGCCCCTCTACGAGCAGTACTTC	CASSNYRGPLYEQYF
TRBV11-3	11	TRBJ2-7	.	.	TGTGCCAGCAGCCCAAACTACGAGCAGTACTTC	CASSPNYEQYF
TRBV28	14	TRBJ2-2	.	.	TGTGCCAGCATGGGGCAAGGAAACACCGGGGAGCTGTTTTTT	CASMGQGNTGELFF
TRBV12-5	14	TRBJ1-2	TRBD1	.	TGTGCTAGTGGTTTGAGGACAGGTGTCTATGGCTACACCTTC	CASGLRTGVYGYTF
TRBV6-6	15	TRBJ1-2	.	.	TGTGCCAGCACCCCGGGGGGGCGGCCGGACTATGGCTACACCTTC	CASTPGGRPDYGYTF
TRBV7-8	14	TRBJ2-1	.	.	TGTGCCAGCAGCTTAGGGCGCCTAGCGAATGAGCAGTTCTTC	CASSLGRLANEQFF
TRBV30	15	TRBJ2-1	TRBD1	.	TGTGCCTGGAGTGGCCGACAGGGGCACTACAATGAGCAGTTCTTC	CAWSGRQGHYNEQFF
TRBV6-1	16	TRBJ1-4	.	.	TGTGCCAGCAGTGAAAGGCCGTATACACCGGGTGAAAAACTGTTTTTT	CASSERPYTPGEKLFF
TRBV6-1	11	TRBJ2-7	.	few	TGTGCCAGCAGAGTAGAGTACGAGCAGTACTTC	CASRVEYEQYF
TRBV7-9	15	TRBJ1-4	TRBD1	.	TGTGCCAGCAGCCCGCCCCAGGGGGGGAATGAAAAACTGTTTTTT	CASSPPQGGNEKLFF
TRBV5-6	11	TRBJ1-1	.	.	TGTGCCAGCAGTGATGCGACAGAAGCTTTCTTT	CASSDATEAFF
TRBV7-2	15	TRBJ1-5	.	few	TGTGCCAGCAGCATAATCATAGGGTCTTACCAGCCCCAGCATTTT	CASSIIIGSYQPQHF
TRBV5-6	18	TRBJ1-5	.	.	TGTGCCAGCAGCTTGGGATCTCTTCTGGGTGTTCGCAATCAGCCCCAGCATTTT	CASSLGSLLGVRNQPQHF
TRBV6-1	14	TRBJ2-5	.	.	TGTGCCAGCAGTGAAGTACTATACCCCTACAAGCAGTACTTC	CASSEVLYPYKQYF
TRBV11-3	18	TRBJ1-6	.	once	TGTGCCAGCAGCTTAGGTCAGGGCCGCAGCTCCTATAATTCACCCCTCCACTTT	CASSLGQGRSSYNSPLHF
TRBV6-6	14	TRBJ1-2	TRBD1	.	TGTGCCAGCAGGGGACAGGGGGGGGACTATGGCTACACCTTC	CASRGQGGDYGYTF
TRBV15	14	TRBJ1-2	TRBD1	.	TGTGCCACCAGCAGAGCTCAGGGGGTTTACGGCTACACCTTC	CATSRAQGVYGYTF
TRBV30	15	TRBJ2-7	TRBD1	.	TGTGCCTGGAGTGTTATGTGGACAGGGGGCAGCGAGCAGTACTTC	CAWSVMWTGGSEQYF
TRBV9	15	TRBJ2-1	TRBD2	.	TGTGCCAGCAGCGTAGGACTAGCGGGGGGCGAAGAGCAGTTCTTC	CASSVGLAGGEEQFF
TRBV6-6	13	TRBJ1-2	TRBD1	.	TGTGCCAGCAGACCACGGGACAGCTATGGCTACACCTTC	CASRPRDSYGYTF